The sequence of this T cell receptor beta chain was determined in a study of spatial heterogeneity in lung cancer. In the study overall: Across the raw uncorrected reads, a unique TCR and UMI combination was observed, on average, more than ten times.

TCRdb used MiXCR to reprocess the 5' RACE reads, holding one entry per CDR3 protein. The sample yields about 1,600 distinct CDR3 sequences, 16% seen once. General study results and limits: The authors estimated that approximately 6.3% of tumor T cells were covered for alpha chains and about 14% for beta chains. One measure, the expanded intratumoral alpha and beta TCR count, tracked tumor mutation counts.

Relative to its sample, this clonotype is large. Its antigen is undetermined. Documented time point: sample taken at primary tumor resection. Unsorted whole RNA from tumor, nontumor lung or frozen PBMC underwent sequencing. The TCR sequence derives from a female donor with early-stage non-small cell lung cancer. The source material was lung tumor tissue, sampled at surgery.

The CDR3 region is CASSIQLGANVLTF. Written as DNA, the CDR3 is TGTGCCAGTAGTATCCAACTAGGGGCCAACGTCCTGACTTTC. The chain employs TRBV19 and TRBJ2-6; D is unclear. V was trimmed by 3 bases and J by 4 bases, leaving 7 bases between them. The CDR3 runs to 14 residues. Per the germline V gene, CDR1 is LNHDA and CDR2 is SQIVND (reference sequence).